The 9 T cell receptor beta chains given below trace back to one sample, sequenced in a study of post-analysis software for immune sequencing data (dated by TCRdb to the mid-2010s). The paper as a whole reports these results and caveats: Patients showed significantly higher frequencies than controls for roughly five TRBV segments, among them TRBV5-6, TRBV5-1 and TRBV20-1.

Libraries came from PCR. Sequencing was performed on an Illumina HiSeq 2500. To reduce PCR and sequencing biases, unique molecular identifiers were built into the TCR beta cDNA libraries. Clones were called with MiXCR by TCRdb after fastp trimmed the public reads at Q25, and only in-frame beta chains were retained. Rows are unified per CDR3 protein, each entry keeping the most common DNA and genes. This sample is represented by roughly 670,000 distinct CDR3 sequences; 59% of them were singletons. Of the sample, 11% is held by the ten largest clones. Antigens for these TCRs are unknown. The sequenced material came from blood. The receptors were sampled from a girl aged 2 to 10 with multiple sclerosis.

The rearrangement uses TRBV4-1 and TRBJ1-5; D unclear. Germline CDR1 and CDR2: MGHRA and YSYEKL. CDR3 length: 14 residues. Trimming took off 2 bases at V and 6 bases at J, with 11 bases between the two ends. The CDR3 nucleotides read TGCGCCAGCAGCCAAATCGGAGGGCGTCAGCCCCAGCATTTT. Amino acids: CASSQIGGRQPQHF.

This clonotype was recorded a few times. V gene TRBV4-1 combines with J gene TRBJ2-7; perhaps TRBD2 as D (7 bases). The ends were cut back, 1 base at V and 7 bases at J, with 14 bases in the middle. The CDR3 consists of 14 residues. The germline CDR1 and CDR2 sequences are MGHRA and YSYEKL. Written as DNA, the CDR3 is TGCGCCAGCAGCCAAGTGGTGGGAGGGGGAGAGCAGTACTTC. Translation: CASSQVVGGGEQYF.

The chain has TRBV7-6 and TRBJ2-4; TRBD1 agrees at 7 bases. The CDR3 is made up of 15 amino acids. Trimming removed 9 bases from V and 1 base from J; junction bases left unmatched: 9. Germline CDR1 and CDR2: SGHVS and FNYEAQ. CDR3 DNA sequence: TGTGCCAGAGGAACAGGGGAATGGGCCAAAAACATTCAGTACTTC. Translating it yields CARGTGEWAKNIQYF. Based on the CDR3 plus reference TRBV7-6 and TRBJ2-4, the full variable domain is GAGVSQSPRYKVTKRGQDVALRCDPISGHVSLYWYRQALGQGPEFLTYFNYEAQQDKSGLPNDRFSAERPEGSISTLTIQRTEQRDSAMYRCARGTGEWAKNIQYFGAGTRLSVL.

The chain has TRBV6-4 and TRBJ1-2, with 7 bases aligning to TRBD1. The J segment lost 3 bases and the V segment lost 3 bases, leaving 7 bases of the junction unmatched. The CDR3 runs 15 residues. CDR1 is MRHNA, CDR2 SNTAGT, per germline. This chain's CDR3 is CASSEGAGGYYGYTF. In nucleotides, the CDR3 is TGTGCCAGCAGTGAAGGGGCAGGGGGTTACTATGGCTACACCTTC.

The chain recombines TRBV29-1 with TRBJ2-3; TRBD2 aligns across 8 bases. The CDR3 loop spans 14 amino acids. Unmatched junction bases numbered 3, after V lost 4 bases and J lost 0 bases. Germline CDR1 is SQVTM and CDR2 is ANQGSEA. CDR3 sequence reads: CSVGRGDSTDTQYF. The CDR3 DNA reads TGCAGCGTTGGGCGGGGGGACAGCACAGATACGCAGTATTTT.

The V gene is TRBV5-1, the J gene TRBJ2-1, with TRBD1 matching over 7 bases. The CDR3 consists of 15 residues. Germline V gene data show CDR1 as SGHRS and CDR2 as YFSETQ. The V gene end was trimmed by 6 bases and the J gene end by 5 bases; junction bases not matched to a gene: 11. CDR3 region: CASTTQGPANNEQFF. Here the CDR3 DNA reads TGCGCCAGCACCACACAGGGGCCCGCCAACAATGAGCAGTTCTTC.

The genes are TRBV5-6 and TRBJ2-5; D gene ambiguous. The DNA end lines up better with TRBJ2-7; the J call may be wrong. CDR1 SGHDT and CDR2 YYEEEE come from the germline V gene. The CDR3 has 13 residues. CDR3 DNA sequence: TGTGCCAGCAGCTCCGGTCCCTATTACGAGCAGTACTTC. As protein: CASSSGPYYEQYF.

V gene TRBV24-1 combines with J gene TRBJ2-2; D could derive from TRBD1 or TRBD2 (5 bases each). The CDR3 loop spans 17 amino acids. Trimming cost V 9 bases and J 0 bases, with 19 bases left between them. Germline V gives CDR1 KGHDR, CDR2 SFDVKD. The CDR3 DNA is TGTGCCACCGCCTCTAATTTGTGGGGGTCGAACACCGGGGAGCTGTTTTTT. Translation gives CATASNLWGSNTGELFF.

The chain carries TRBV20-1 and TRBJ2-7; 8 nucleotides align to TRBD1. V shed 7 bases and J 2 bases; nucleotides not matched to a gene: 7. This CDR3 has 13 amino acids. The germline V gene encodes CDR1 DFQATT and CDR2 SNEGSKA (reference sequence). The CDR3 spells CSVPGQATYEQYF. In DNA, the CDR3 is TGCAGTGTACCGGGACAGGCTACCTACGAGCAGTACTTC.